One sample yielded the 18 T cell receptor beta chains listed below, sequenced in a study of T cells expressing NK-cell markers. For each CDR3 protein, TCRdb gives one entry from its re-call of the 5' RACE reads, without DNA. The data include approximately 150,000 distinct CDR3 sequences; the top ten clones carry about 18%. Input material: blood T cells: a sorted CD56 or NKG2C T cell subset, CD4+ or CD8+ T cells, or bulk PBMC T cells (not recorded which). These receptors originate from a woman between 18 and 75 years old in good health.

The genes are TRBV27 and TRBJ2-2; TCRdb's assignment of TRBD1 cannot be checked, as there is no DNA. CDR3 length: 16 amino acids. In germline, CDR1 is MNHEY, CDR2 SMNVEV (reference sequence). CDR3 sequence reads: CASSLLGRGLTGELFF.

J is TRBJ2-5 and V is TRBV18; without DNA, the TCRdb call of TRBD1 cannot be checked. The CDR3 sequence is 15 residues long. Germline V gene sequence: CDR1 KGHSH, CDR2 LQKENI. Here the CDR3 reads CASSPQTPLQETQYF.

The genes are TRBV5-6 and TRBJ2-7; with no DNA, the TCRdb D assignment of TRBD2 cannot be verified. The CDR3 length is 16 residues. Germline V gene lookup returns CDR1 SGHDT and CDR2 YYEEEE. The CDR3 loop is CASSARLAGDLYEQYF.

V usage is TRBV2 and J usage is TRBJ1-6; the TRBD1 assignment by TCRdb is unverifiable without DNA. Germline V lookup: CDR1 SNHLY, CDR2 FYNNEI. This CDR3 is 13 amino acids long. The CDR3: CASRADRNSPLHF.

V gene TRBV4-1 combines with J gene TRBJ2-3; TCRdb's D call, TRBD1, is unchecked because there is no DNA. CDR1 and CDR2 (germline): MGHRA, YSYEKL. The CDR3 has 16 amino acids. The chain's CDR3 is CASSQGYGVGVDTQYF.

The chain recombines TRBV6-2 or TRBV6-3 with TRBJ1-1; the TCRdb D gene call, TRBD1, has no DNA to confirm it. Germline loops: CDR1 MNHEY, CDR2 SVGEGT. The CDR3 covers 21 residues. CDR3 residues: CASSYAFLRNRGRRVNTEAFF.

The chain combines TRBV4-2 with TRBJ1-2. CDR1 is LGHNA and CDR2 is YNFKEQ in the germline V gene. The CDR3 is 14 amino acids. CDR3 in amino acids: CASSQAEGKSGYTF.

This chain uses TRBV20-1 with TRBJ1-2; TCRdb picks TRBD1, but there is no DNA to check that call. Per germline, CDR1 DFQATT and CDR2 SNEGSKA (reference sequence). The CDR3 consists of 14 residues. CDR3 loop: CSASRTGSNYGYTF.

The V and J genes are TRBV10-3 and TRBJ2-7; TCRdb's D gene call, TRBD1, goes unchecked for lack of DNA. Germline assignment: CDR1 ENHRY and CDR2 SYGVKD. The CDR3 loop spans 14 amino acids. The CDR3 sequence is CAISVTGGDYEQYF.

The gene calls are TRBV12-3 or TRBV12-4 and TRBJ2-3; as DNA is missing, the TRBD1 call by TCRdb cannot be tested. This CDR3 has 15 amino acids. This CDR3 is CASRPPGQGTDTQYF.

CDR3 protein: CASSSLRDSPEDF. The rearrangement uses TRBV5-8 and TRBJ1-5; TCRdb's D call of TRBD1 is untestable without DNA. This CDR3 spans 13 amino acids. Germline CDR1 SGHTS, CDR2 YDEGEE. Based on the CDR3 plus reference TRBV5-8 and TRBJ1-5, the full variable domain is EAGVTQSPTHLIKTRGQQATLRCSPISGHTSVYWYQQALGLGLQFLLWYDEGEERNRGNFPPRFSGRQFPNYSSELNVNALELEDSALYLCASSSLRDSPEDFGDGTRLSIL.

This CDR3 reads CSARVSGGGETQYF. The chain links TRBV20-1 to TRBJ2-5; TCRdb's assignment of TRBD2 cannot be checked, as there is no DNA. In germline, CDR1 is DFQATT, CDR2 SNEGSKA (reference sequence). The CDR3 sequence is 14 residues long.

This chain joins TRBV7-2 and TRBJ2-5. Germline CDR1 SGHTA, CDR2 FQGNSA. This CDR3 has 12 amino acids. Here the CDR3 reads CASSVLRETQYF.

This chain links TRBV11-2 with TRBJ2-3; the D gene TCRdb calls, TRBD1, cannot be checked with no DNA. This CDR3 is 13 amino acids long. Germline CDR1 reads SGHAT; CDR2 reads FQNNGV. CDR3 sequence: CASILGGRNTQYF. Filled out from reference TRBV11-2 and TRBJ2-3, the complete variable domain reads EAGVAQSPRYKIIEKRQSVAFWCNPISGHATLYWYQQILGQGPKLLIQFQNNGVVDDSQLPKDRFSAERLKGVDSTLKIQPAKLEDSAVYLCASILGGRNTQYFGPGTRLTVL.

The gene calls are TRBV7-8 and TRBJ2-7; without DNA, the TCRdb call of TRBD1 cannot be checked. Germline CDR1 reads SGHVS; CDR2 reads FQNEAQ. This CDR3 spans 14 amino acids. CDR3 loop: CASSPGSKAYEQYF.

The rearrangement joins TRBV12-3 or TRBV12-4 to TRBJ2-1; TCRdb's D gene call, TRBD1, goes unchecked for lack of DNA. This CDR3 has 14 amino acids. CDR3 amino acids: CASSPLRLYNEQFF.

The CDR3 sequence: CASSYGGHGVGMNTEAFF. The rearrangement links TRBV6-5 to TRBJ1-1; TCRdb picks TRBD1, but there is no DNA to check that call. In germline, CDR1 is MNHEY, CDR2 SVGAGI. The CDR3 totals 18 residues.

This chain links TRBV20-1 with TRBJ2-7; TCRdb gives TRBD2 as the D gene, but with no DNA this cannot be confirmed. CDR1 is DFQATT, CDR2 SNEGSKA, per germline (reference sequence). CDR3 length: 16 amino acids. CDR3 loop: CSATPALAGGRYEQYF.